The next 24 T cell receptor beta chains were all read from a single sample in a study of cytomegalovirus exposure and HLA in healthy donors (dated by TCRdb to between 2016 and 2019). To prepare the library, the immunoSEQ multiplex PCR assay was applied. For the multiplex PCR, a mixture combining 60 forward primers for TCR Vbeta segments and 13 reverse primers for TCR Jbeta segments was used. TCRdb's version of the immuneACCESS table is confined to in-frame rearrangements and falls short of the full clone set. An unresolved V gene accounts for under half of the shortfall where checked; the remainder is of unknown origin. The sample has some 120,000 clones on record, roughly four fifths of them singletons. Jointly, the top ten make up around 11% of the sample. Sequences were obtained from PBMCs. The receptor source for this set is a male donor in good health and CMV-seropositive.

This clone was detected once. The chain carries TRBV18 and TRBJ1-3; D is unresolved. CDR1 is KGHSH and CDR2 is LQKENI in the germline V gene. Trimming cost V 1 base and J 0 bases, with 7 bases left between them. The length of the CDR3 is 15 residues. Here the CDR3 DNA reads TGTGCCAGCTCACCACTGGCGGGCTCTGGAAACACCATATATTTT. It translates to CASSPLAGSGNTIYF.

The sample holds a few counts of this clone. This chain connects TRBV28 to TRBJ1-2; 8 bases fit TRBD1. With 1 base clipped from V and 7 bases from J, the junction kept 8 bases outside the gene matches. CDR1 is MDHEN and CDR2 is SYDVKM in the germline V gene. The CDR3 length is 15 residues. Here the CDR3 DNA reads TGTGCCAGCAGTTTATTGGGACAGGTCCTGAGTGGCTACACCTTC. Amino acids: CASSLLGQVLSGYTF.

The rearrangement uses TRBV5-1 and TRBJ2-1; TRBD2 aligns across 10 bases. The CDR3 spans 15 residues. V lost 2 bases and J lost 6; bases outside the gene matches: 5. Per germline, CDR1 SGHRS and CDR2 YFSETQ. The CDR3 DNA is TGCGCCAGCAGCTTCGGGACTAGCGTGGGCAATGAGCAGTTCTTC. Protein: CASSFGTSVGNEQFF. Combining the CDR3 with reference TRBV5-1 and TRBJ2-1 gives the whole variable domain KAGVTQTPRYLIKTRGQQVTLSCSPISGHRSVSWYQQTPGQGLQFLFEYFSETQRNKGNFPGRFSGRQFSNSRSEMNVSTLELGDSALYLCASSFGTSVGNEQFFGPGTRLTVL.

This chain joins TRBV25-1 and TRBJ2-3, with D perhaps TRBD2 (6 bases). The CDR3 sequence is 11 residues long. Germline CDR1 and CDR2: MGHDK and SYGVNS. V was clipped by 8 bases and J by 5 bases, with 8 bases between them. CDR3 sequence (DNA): TGTGCCAGCGGAGGGGTAGATACGCAGTATTTT. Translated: CASGGVDTQYF.

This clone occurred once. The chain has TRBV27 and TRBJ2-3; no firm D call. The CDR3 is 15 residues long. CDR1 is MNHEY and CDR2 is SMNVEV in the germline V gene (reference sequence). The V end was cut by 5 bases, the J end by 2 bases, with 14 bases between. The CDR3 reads CASSPILASTDTQYF. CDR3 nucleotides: TGTGCCAGCAGTCCAATACTCGCTTCCACAGATACGCAGTATTTT.

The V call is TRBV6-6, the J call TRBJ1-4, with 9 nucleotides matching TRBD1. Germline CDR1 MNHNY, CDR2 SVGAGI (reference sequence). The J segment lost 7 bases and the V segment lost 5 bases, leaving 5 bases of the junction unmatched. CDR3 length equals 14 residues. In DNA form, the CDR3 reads TGTGCCAGCAGTCAGGGACAGGGACGTGAAAAACTGTTTTTT. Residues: CASSQGQGREKLFF.

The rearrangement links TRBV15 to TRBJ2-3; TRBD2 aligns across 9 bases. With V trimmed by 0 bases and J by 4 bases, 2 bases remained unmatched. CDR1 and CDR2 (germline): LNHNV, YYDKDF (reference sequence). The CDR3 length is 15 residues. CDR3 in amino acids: CATSREREGPDTQYF. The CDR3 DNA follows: TGTGCCACCAGCAGAGAGCGGGAGGGCCCAGATACGCAGTATTTT.

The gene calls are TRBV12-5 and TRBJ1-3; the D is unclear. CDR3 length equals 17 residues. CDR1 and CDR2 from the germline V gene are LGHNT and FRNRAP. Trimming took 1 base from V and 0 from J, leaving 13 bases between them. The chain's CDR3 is CASGLALISGSGNTIYF. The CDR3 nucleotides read TGTGCTAGTGGTTTGGCCCTGATATCGGGCTCTGGAAACACCATATATTTT.

The DNA of the CDR3 is TGCAGCGTTGGAGGTGGGGCAGGAACGGGCTACGAGCAGTACTTC. Encoded protein: CSVGGGAGTGYEQYF. The V gene is TRBV29-1, the J gene TRBJ2-7; perhaps TRBD1 as D (5 bases). Germline V gene data show CDR1 as SQVTM and CDR2 as ANQGSEA. This CDR3 spans 15 amino acids. Between the trimmed V and J ends, which lost 4 bases and 3 bases, there was a span of 19 bases.

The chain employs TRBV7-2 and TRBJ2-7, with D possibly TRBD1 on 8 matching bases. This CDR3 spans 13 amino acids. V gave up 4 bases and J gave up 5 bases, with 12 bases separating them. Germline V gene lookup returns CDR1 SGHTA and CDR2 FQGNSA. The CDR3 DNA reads TGTGCCAGCAGCTCAACAGGGGGGGACGAGCAGTACTTC. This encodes CASSSTGGDEQYF. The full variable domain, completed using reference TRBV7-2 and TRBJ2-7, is GAGVSQSPSNKVTEKGKDVELRCDPISGHTALYWYRQSLGQGLEFLIYFQGNSAPDKSGLPSDRFSAERTGGSVSTLTIQRTQQEDSAVYLCASSSTGGDEQYFGPGTRLTVT.

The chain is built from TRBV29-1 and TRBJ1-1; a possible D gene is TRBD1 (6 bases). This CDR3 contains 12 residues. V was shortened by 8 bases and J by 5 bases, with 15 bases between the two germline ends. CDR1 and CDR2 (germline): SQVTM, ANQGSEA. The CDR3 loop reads CSSLDSQTEAFF. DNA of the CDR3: TGCAGCTCCCTGGACAGCCAAACTGAAGCTTTCTTT.

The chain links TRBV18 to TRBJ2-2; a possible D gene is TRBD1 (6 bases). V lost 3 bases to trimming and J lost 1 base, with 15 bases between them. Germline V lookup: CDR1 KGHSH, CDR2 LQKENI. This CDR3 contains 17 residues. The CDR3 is CASSPRIPTGNTGELFF. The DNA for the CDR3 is TGTGCCAGCTCACCTAGGATACCGACAGGGAACACCGGGGAGCTGTTTTTT.

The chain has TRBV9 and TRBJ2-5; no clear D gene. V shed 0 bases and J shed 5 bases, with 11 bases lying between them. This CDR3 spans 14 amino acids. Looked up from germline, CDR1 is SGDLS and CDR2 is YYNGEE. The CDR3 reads CASSVEEWSETQYF. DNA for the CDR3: TGTGCCAGCAGCGTAGAGGAGTGGTCGGAGACCCAGTACTTC.

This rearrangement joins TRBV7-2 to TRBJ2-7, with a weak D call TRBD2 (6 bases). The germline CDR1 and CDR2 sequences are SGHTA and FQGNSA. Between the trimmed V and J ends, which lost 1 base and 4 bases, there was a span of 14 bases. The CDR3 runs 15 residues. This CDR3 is CASSLEGAGGYEQYF. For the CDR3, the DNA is TGTGCCAGCAGCTTAGAAGGGGCCGGGGGTTACGAGCAGTACTTC.

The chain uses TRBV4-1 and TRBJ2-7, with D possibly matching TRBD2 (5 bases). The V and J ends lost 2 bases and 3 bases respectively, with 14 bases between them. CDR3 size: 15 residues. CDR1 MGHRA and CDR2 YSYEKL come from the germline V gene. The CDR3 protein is CASSQTPGGSYEQYF. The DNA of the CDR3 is TGCGCCAGCAGCCAAACCCCCGGTGGGAGCTACGAGCAGTACTTC.

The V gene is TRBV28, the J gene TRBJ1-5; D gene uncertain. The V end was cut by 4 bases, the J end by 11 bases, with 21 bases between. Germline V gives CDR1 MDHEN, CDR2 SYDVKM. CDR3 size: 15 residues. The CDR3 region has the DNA TGTGCCAGCAGTTCCGGCTCGTGGACTCCTCGAGCCCAGCATTTT. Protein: CASSSGSWTPRAQHF.

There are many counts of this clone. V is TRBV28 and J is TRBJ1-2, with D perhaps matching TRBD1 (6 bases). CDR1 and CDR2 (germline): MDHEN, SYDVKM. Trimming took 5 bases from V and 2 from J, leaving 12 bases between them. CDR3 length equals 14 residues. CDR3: CASSPGQMNYGYTF. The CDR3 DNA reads TGTGCCAGCAGTCCAGGACAGATGAACTATGGCTACACCTTC.

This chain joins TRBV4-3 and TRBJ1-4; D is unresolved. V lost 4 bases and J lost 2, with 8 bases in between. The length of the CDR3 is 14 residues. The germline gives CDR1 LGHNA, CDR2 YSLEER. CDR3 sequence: CASSLQVTNEKLFF. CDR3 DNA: TGCGCCAGCAGCCTACAAGTCACTAATGAAAAACTGTTTTTT.

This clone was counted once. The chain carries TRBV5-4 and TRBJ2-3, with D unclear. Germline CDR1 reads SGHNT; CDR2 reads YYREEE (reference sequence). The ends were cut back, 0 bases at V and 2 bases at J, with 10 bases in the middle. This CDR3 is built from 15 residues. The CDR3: CASSLGQTLTDTQYF. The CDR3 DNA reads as TGTGCCAGCAGCTTGGGTCAAACTCTCACAGATACGCAGTATTTT.

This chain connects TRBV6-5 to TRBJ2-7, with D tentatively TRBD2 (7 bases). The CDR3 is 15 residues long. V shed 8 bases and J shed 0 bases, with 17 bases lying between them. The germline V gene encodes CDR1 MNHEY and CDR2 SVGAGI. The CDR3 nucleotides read TGTGCCAGCGGAGGGGGGGCAAGGAGCTCCTACGAGCAGTACTTC. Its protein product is CASGGGARSSYEQYF.

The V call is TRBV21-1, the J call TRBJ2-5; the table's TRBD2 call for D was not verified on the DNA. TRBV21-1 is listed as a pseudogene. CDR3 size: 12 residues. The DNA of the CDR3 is TGTGCCAGCGCCCGGGAGGGGGAGACCCAGTACTTC. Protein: CASAREGETQYF.

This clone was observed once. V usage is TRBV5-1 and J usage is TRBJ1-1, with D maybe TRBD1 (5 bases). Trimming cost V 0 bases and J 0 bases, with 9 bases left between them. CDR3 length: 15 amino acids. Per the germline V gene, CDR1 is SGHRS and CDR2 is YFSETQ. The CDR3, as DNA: TGCGCCAGCAGCTTGGTCCAGGGTATGAACACTGAAGCTTTCTTT. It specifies CASSLVQGMNTEAFF.

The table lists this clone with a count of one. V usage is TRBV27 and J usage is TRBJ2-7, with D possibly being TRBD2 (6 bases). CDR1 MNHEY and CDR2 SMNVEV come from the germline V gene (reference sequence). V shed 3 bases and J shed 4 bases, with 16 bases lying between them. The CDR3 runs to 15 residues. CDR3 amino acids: CASSFGLALKYEQYF. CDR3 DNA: TGTGCCAGCAGTTTTGGGCTAGCGTTAAAGTACGAGCAGTACTTC.

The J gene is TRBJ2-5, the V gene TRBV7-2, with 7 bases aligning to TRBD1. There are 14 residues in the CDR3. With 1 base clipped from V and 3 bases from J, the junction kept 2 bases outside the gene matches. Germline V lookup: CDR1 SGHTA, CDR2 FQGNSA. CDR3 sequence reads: CASSLVTGEETQYF. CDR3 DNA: TGTGCCAGCAGCTTAGTTACAGGGGAAGAGACCCAGTACTTC.